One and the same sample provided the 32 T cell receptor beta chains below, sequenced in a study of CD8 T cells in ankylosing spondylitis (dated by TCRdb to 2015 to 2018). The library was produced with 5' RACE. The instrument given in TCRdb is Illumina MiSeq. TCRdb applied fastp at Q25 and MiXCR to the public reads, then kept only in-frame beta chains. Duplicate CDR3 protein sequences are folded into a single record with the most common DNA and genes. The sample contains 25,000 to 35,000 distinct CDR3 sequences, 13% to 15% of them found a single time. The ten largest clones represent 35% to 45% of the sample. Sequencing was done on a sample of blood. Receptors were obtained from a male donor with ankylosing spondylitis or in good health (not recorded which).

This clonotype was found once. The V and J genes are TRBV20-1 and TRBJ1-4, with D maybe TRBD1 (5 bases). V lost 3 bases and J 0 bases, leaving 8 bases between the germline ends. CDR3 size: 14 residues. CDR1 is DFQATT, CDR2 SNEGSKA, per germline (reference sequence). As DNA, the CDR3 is TGCAGTGCTAGGCTGACAGCAACTAATGAAAAACTGTTTTTT. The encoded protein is CSARLTATNEKLFF.

In nucleotides, the CDR3 is TGCGCCAGCAGTCAGGACAGGAGGAACACTGAAGCTTTCTTT. As protein: CASSQDRRNTEAFF. The chain recombines TRBV10-2 with TRBJ1-1; 7 bases line up with TRBD1. The V gene's germline CDR1 is WSHSY and CDR2 SAAADI. The CDR3 is made up of 14 amino acids. Germline trimming cut 5 bases from V and 1 base from J; bases unmatched to any gene: 4.

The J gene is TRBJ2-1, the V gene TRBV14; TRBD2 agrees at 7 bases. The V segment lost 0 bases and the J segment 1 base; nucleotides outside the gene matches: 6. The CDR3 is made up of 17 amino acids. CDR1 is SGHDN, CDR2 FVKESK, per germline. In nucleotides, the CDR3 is TGTGCCAGCAGCCAAGATCCCCCAGCGGGGTCCTACAATGAGCAGTTCTTC. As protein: CASSQDPPAGSYNEQFF.

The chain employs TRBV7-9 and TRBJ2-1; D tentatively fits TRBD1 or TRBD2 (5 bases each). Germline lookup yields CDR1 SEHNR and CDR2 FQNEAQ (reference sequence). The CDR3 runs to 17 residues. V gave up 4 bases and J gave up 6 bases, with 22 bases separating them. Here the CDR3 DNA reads TGTGCCAGCAGCTCGGGACCCTCCATCCTGGCTGCCAATGAGCAGTTCTTC. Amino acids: CASSSGPSILAANEQFF.

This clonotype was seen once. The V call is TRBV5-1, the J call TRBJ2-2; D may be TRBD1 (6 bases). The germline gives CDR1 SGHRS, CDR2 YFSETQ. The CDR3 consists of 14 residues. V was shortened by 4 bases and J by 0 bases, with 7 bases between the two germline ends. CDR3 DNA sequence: TGCGCCAGCAGCAGGGACACGAACACCGGGGAGCTGTTTTTT. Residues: CASSRDTNTGELFF.

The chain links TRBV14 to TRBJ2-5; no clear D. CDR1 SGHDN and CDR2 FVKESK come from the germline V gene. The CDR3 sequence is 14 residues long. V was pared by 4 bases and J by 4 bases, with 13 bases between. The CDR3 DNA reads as TGTGCCAGCAGCCCGACACCATTAGGAGAGACCCAGTACTTC. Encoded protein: CASSPTPLGETQYF.

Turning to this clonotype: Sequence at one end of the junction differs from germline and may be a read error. The CDR3 reads CAISESSSGGVSTDPQYF. Here the CDR3 DNA reads TGTGCCATCAGTGAGTCCTCCTCGGGAGGGGTCAGCACAGATCCGCAGTATTTT. The chain is built from TRBV10-3 and TRBJ2-3, with TRBD2 identical over 8 bases. Germline V gene data show CDR1 as ENHRY and CDR2 as SYGVKD. This CDR3 spans 18 amino acids.

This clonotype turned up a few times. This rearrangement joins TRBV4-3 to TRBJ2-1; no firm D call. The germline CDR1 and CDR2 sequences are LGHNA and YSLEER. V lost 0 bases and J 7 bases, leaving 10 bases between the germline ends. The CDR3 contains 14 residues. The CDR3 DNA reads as TGCGCCAGCAGCCAAGAGGGAAGCAAGAATGAGCAGTTCTTC. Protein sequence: CASSQEGSKNEQFF.

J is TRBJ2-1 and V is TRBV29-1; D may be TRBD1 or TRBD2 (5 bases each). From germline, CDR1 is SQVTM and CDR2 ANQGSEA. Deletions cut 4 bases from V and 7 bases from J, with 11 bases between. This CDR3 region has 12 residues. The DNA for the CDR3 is TGCAGCGTTGCTCGGGGCCGTAATGAGCAGTTCTTC. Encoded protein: CSVARGRNEQFF.

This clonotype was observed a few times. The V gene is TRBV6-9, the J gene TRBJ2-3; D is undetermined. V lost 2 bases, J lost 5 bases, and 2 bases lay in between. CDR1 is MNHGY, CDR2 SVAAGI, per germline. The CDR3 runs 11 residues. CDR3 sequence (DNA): TGTGCCAGCAGTTATGTAGATACGCAGTATTTT. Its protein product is CASSYVDTQYF.

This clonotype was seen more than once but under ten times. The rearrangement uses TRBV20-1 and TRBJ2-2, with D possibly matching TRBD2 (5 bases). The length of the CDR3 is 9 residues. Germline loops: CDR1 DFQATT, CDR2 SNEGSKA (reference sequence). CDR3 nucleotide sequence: TGCAGCGGACTGGGGGAGCTGTTTTTT. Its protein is CSGLGELFF.

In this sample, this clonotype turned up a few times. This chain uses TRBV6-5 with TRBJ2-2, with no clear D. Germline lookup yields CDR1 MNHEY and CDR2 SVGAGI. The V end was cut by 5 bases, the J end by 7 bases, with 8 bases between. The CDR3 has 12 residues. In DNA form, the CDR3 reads TGTGCCAGCAGTCTCCGCGGCGGGGAGCTGTTTTTT. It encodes CASSLRGGELFF.

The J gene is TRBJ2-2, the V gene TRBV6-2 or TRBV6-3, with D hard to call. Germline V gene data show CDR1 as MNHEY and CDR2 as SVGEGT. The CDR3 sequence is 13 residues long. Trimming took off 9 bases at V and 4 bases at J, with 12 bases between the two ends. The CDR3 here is CASHPRPTGELFF. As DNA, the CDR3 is TGTGCCAGTCACCCACGCCCCACCGGGGAGCTGTTTTTT.

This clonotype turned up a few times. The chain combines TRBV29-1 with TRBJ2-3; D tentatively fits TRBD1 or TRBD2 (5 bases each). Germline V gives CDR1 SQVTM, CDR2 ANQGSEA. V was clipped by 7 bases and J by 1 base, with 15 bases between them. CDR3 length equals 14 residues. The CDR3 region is CSGLTAGGTDTQYF. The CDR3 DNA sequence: TGCAGCGGTTTGACAGCCGGGGGCACAGATACGCAGTATTTT.

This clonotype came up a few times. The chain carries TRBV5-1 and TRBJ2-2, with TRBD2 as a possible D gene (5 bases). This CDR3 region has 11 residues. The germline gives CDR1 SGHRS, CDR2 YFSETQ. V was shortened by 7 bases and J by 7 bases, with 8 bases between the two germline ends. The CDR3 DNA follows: TGCGCCAGCCGGGATAACGGGGAGCTGTTTTTT. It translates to CASRDNGELFF. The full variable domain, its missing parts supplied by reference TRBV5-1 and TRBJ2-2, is KAGVTQTPRYLIKTRGQQVTLSCSPISGHRSVSWYQQTPGQGLQFLFEYFSETQRNKGNFPGRFSGRQFSNSRSEMNVSTLELGDSALYLCASRDNGELFFGEGSRLTVL.

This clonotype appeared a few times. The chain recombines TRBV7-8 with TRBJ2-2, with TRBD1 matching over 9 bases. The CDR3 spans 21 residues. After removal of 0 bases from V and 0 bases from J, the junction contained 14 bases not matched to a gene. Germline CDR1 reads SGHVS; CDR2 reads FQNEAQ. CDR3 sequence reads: CASSLALLPIRQGANTGELFF. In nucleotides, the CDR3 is TGTGCCAGCAGCTTAGCGCTTCTTCCCATTCGACAGGGGGCGAACACCGGGGAGCTGTTTTTT.

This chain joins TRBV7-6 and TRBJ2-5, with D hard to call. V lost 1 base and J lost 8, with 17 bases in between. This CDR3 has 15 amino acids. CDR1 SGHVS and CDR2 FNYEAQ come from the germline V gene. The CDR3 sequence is CASSLGSDGVETQYF. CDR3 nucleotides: TGTGCCAGCAGCTTAGGTTCTGACGGCGTCGAAACCCAGTACTTC.

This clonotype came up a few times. This CDR3 is CASSYLREGELFF. The CDR3 DNA reads as TGTGCCAGCAGTTACTTGAGGGAAGGGGAGCTGTTTTTT. The gene calls are TRBV6-5 and TRBJ2-2; the D gene is possibly TRBD2 (5 bases). The V and J ends lost 1 base and 8 bases respectively, with 8 bases between them. The CDR3 spans 13 residues. CDR1 MNHEY and CDR2 SVGAGI come from the germline V gene.

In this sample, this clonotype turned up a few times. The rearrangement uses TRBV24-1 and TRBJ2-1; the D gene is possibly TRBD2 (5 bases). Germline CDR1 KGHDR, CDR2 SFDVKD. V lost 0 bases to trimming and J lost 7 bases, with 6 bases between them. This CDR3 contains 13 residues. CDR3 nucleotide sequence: TGTGCCACCAGTGATTTGACGGGGAATGAGCAGTTCTTC. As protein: CATSDLTGNEQFF.

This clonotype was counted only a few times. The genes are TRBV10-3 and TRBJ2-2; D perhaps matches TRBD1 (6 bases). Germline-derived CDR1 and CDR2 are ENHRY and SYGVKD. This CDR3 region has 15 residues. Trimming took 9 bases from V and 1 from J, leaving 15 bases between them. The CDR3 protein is CAILDSVRNTGELFF. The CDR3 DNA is TGTGCCATTCTGGACAGCGTTCGGAACACCGGGGAGCTGTTTTTT.

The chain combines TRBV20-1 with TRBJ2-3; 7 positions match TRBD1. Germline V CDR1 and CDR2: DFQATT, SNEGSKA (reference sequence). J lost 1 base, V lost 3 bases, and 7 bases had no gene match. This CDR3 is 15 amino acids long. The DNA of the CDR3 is TGCAGTGCTAGCGCCGGGACAGCACGCACAGATACGCAGTATTTT. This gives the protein CSASAGTARTDTQYF.

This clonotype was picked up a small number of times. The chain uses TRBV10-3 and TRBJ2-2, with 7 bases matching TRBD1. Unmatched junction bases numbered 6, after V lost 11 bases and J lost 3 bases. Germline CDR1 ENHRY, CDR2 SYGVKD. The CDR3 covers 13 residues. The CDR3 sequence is CASGTEDTGELFF. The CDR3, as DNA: TGTGCCTCCGGGACAGAGGACACCGGGGAGCTGTTTTTT.

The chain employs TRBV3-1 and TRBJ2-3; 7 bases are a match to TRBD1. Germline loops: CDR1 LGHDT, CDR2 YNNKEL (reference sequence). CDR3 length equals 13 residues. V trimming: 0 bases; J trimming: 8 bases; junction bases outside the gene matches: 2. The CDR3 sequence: CASSQDQGVTQYF. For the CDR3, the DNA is TGTGCCAGCAGCCAAGATCAGGGGGTTACGCAGTATTTT.

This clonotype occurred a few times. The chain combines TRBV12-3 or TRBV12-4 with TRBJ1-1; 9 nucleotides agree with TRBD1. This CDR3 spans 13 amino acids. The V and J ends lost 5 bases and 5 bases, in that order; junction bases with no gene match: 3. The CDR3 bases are TGTGCCAGCAGTACAGGGGGCTGGACTGAAGCTTTCTTT. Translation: CASSTGGWTEAFF.

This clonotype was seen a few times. The CDR3 protein is CASSSPGSDEKLFF. The CDR3 DNA sequence: TGTGCCAGCAGTTCCCCGGGATCCGATGAAAAACTGTTTTTT. J is TRBJ1-4 and V is TRBV28; D uncertain. The V and J ends lost 4 bases and 6 bases respectively, with 12 bases between them. CDR3 length: 14 amino acids. CDR1 is MDHEN and CDR2 is SYDVKM in the germline V gene.

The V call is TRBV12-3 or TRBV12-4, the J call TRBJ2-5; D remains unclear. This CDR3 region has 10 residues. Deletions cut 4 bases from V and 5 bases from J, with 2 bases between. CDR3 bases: TGTGCCAGCAGTTCGGAGACCCAGTACTTC. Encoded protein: CASSSETQYF.

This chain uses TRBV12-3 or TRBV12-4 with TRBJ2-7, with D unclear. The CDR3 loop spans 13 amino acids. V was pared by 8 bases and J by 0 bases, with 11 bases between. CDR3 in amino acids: CASRTEHSYEQYF. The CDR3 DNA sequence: TGTGCCAGCCGGACGGAACACTCCTACGAGCAGTACTTC.

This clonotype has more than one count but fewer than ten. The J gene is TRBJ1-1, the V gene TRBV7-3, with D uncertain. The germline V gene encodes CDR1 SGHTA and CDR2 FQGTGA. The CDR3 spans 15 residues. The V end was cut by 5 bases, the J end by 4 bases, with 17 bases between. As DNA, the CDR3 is TGTGCCAGCAGCCAGAAGAGACGGGGAAGCACTGAAGCTTTCTTT. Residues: CASSQKRRGSTEAFF.

The DNA of the CDR3 is TGTGCCAGCAGTTTGGCCGGACCGAACTACGAGCAGTACTTC. The encoded protein is CASSLAGPNYEQYF. This chain connects TRBV27 to TRBJ2-7; no definite D call. Trimming stripped 3 bases from V and 3 bases from J, with 12 bases between. Germline V CDR1 and CDR2: MNHEY, SMNVEV (reference sequence). The CDR3 is 14 residues long.

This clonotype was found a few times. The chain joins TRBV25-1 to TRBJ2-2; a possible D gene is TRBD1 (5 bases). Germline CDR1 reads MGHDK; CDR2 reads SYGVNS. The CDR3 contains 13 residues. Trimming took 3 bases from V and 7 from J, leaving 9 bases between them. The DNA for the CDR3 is TGTGCCAGCAGTGACACAGGCGTCGGGGAGCTGTTTTTT. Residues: CASSDTGVGELFF. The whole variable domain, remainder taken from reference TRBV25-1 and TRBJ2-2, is EADIYQTPRYLVIGTGKKITLECSQTMGHDKMYWYQQDPGMELHLIHYSYGVNSTEKGDLSSESTVSRIRTEHFPLTLESARPSHTSQYLCASSDTGVGELFFGEGSRLTVL.

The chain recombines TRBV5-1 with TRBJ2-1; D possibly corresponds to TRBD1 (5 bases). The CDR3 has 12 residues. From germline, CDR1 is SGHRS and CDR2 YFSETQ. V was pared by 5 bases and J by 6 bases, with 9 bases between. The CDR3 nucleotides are TGCGCCAGCAGTTTAGGGGCCAATGAGCAGTTCTTC. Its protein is CASSLGANEQFF. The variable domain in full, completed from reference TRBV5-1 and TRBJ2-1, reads KAGVTQTPRYLIKTRGQQVTLSCSPISGHRSVSWYQQTPGQGLQFLFEYFSETQRNKGNFPGRFSGRQFSNSRSEMNVSTLELGDSALYLCASSLGANEQFFGPGTRLTVL.

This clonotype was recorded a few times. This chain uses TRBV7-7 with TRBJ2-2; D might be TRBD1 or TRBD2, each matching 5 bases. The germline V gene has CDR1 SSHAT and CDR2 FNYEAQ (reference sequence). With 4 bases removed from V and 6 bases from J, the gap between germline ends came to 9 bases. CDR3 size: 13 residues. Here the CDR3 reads CASSSRGAGELFF. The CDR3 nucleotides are TGTGCCAGCAGCTCACGAGGGGCCGGGGAGCTGTTTTTT. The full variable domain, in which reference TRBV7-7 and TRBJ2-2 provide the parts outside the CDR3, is GAGVSQSPRYKVTKRGQDVTLRCDPISSHATLYWYQQALGQGPEFLTYFNYEAQPDKSGLPSDRFSAERPEGSISTLTIQRTEQRDSAMYRCASSSRGAGELFFGEGSRLTVL.